The 32 T cell receptor beta chains below come from one sample, sequenced in a study of T-cell reconstitution after alpha-beta-depleted transplantation in children. It was with unique molecular identifiers that the TCRbeta library was prepared. TCRdb fed the PCR reads into MiXCR, producing one record per CDR3 protein. This table holds approximately 200,000 distinct CDR3 sequences, less than 15% found once. The starting material was PBMCs from the stem cell graft donor, obtained from the stem cell graft. These receptors originate from a human donor who donated a stem cell graft to a child with acute lymphoblastic leukemia.

This clonotype was seen repeatedly, ten times or more. V is TRBV7-8 and J is TRBJ2-7; 7 positions agree with TRBD2. CDR3 length equals 15 residues. V shed 2 bases, J shed 3 bases, and the junction held 7 bases outside the gene matches. Germline V gene lookup returns CDR1 SGHVS and CDR2 FQNEAQ. The CDR3 DNA reads TGTGCCAGCAGCTTATTTCCCAGCGGGAACTACGAGCAGTACTTC. Amino acid sequence: CASSLFPSGNYEQYF.

This chain uses TRBV6-6 with TRBJ2-7; D remains unclear. Trimming shortened V by 3 bases and J by 5 bases, and 11 bases separated the two germline ends. Germline V gene lookup returns CDR1 MNHNY and CDR2 SVGAGI (reference sequence). The CDR3 sequence is 13 residues long. This chain's CDR3 is CASSYLDSHEQYF. The CDR3 DNA is TGTGCCAGCAGTTATCTAGATTCGCACGAGCAGTACTTC.

In its sample, this clonotype was seen many times. The CDR3 DNA reads TGCAGTGCTAGAGGGGGAGTCGAGGGCGAAAAACTGTTTTTT. Translating gives CSARGGVEGEKLFF. V and J are TRBV20-1 and TRBJ1-4; no clear D. Germline-derived CDR1 and CDR2 are DFQATT and SNEGSKA (reference sequence). This CDR3 comprises 14 residues. Trimming shortened V by 1 base and J by 8 bases, and 14 bases separated the two germline ends.

This clonotype showed up many times. The chain joins TRBV19 to TRBJ1-1; no definite D call. Trimming took 3 bases from V and 3 from J, leaving 14 bases between them. CDR3 length equals 15 residues. Germline V gene lookup returns CDR1 LNHDA and CDR2 SQIVND (reference sequence). This CDR3 is CASSIFVGGDTEAFF. The CDR3 nucleotides read TGTGCCAGTAGTATTTTCGTAGGCGGGGACACTGAAGCTTTCTTT.

About this clonotype itself: A single base separates this from a much larger clone, so it may be a read error. The rearrangement uses TRBV14 and TRBJ2-1; no clear D. CDR1 is SGHDN, CDR2 FVKESK, per germline. This CDR3 has 12 amino acids. CDR3 sequence reads: CASRQLRNEQFF. In DNA, the CDR3 is TGTGCCAGCCGCCAACTACGAAATGAGCAGTTCTTC.

This clonotype has ten or more counts. This rearrangement joins TRBV2 to TRBJ2-5; perhaps D is TRBD1 or TRBD2 (5 bases each). The CDR3 runs to 13 residues. V shed 10 bases and J shed 5 bases, with 17 bases lying between them. CDR1 SNHLY and CDR2 FYNNEI come from the germline V gene. The CDR3 region has the DNA TGTGCCACCGCGGGTGGGACGTTGGAGACCCAGTACTTC. Its protein product is CATAGGTLETQYF.

The chain combines TRBV28 with TRBJ2-7; 10 bases match TRBD2. V shed 10 bases, J shed 2 bases, and the junction held 23 bases outside the gene matches. The CDR3 loop spans 19 amino acids. Germline CDR1 is MDHEN and CDR2 is SYDVKM. CDR3 region: CAMGPVVGSGRRTTYEQYF. The CDR3 nucleotides read TGTGCCATGGGCCCCGTGGTGGGTAGCGGGAGGCGTACTACCTACGAGCAGTACTTC.

The sample holds many counts of this clonotype. V usage is TRBV5-1 and J usage is TRBJ1-5, with TRBD1 matching 7 bases. Germline assignment: CDR1 SGHRS and CDR2 YFSETQ. Trimming cost V 0 bases and J 6 bases; bases outside gene matches: 3. This CDR3 contains 14 residues. CDR3 DNA: TGCGCCAGCAGCTTGGGACAGGGAGCTCAGCCCCAGCATTTT. Amino acid sequence: CASSLGQGAQPQHF.

A note on this clonotype: A much larger clone differs by one base, so this may be a read error. The rearrangement joins TRBV29-1 to TRBJ1-5; possibly TRBD1 for D (5 bases). CDR1 and CDR2 from the germline V gene are SQVTM and ANQGSEA. V was cut by 7 bases and J by 3 bases, with 13 bases left in between. The CDR3 spans 13 residues. The CDR3 nucleotides are TGCAGCGCTAGATGGGGGAACAATCAGCCCCAGCATTTT. Translated, it gives CSARWGNNQPQHF. The variable domain in full, with the rest retrieved from reference TRBV29-1 and TRBJ1-5, is SAVISQKPSRDICQRGTSLTIQCQVDSQVTMMFWYRQQPGQSLTLIATANQGSEATYESGFVIDKFPISRPNLTFSTLTVSNMSPEDSSIYLCSARWGNNQPQHFGDGTRLSIL.

J is TRBJ2-2 and V is TRBV6-5, with D tentatively TRBD1 (6 bases). The V gene's germline CDR1 is MNHEY and CDR2 SVGAGI. Deletions cut 4 bases from V and 5 bases from J, with 17 bases between. CDR3 length: 16 amino acids. The CDR3 DNA follows: TGTGCCAGCAGTTCTCACCCTCTACAGGGAACCGGGGAGCTGTTTTTT. The encoded protein is CASSSHPLQGTGELFF.

This clonotype occurred a few times. V usage is TRBV20-1 and J usage is TRBJ2-1, with 10 bases that match TRBD2. The CDR3 extends over 17 amino acids. The junction had 9 bases not matched to a gene; V was cut back by 0 bases and J by 4 bases. CDR1 DFQATT and CDR2 SNEGSKA come from the germline V gene (reference sequence). CDR3 sequence: CSARDPRAGGPYNEQFF. In DNA, the CDR3 is TGCAGTGCTAGAGATCCGAGAGCGGGAGGGCCATACAATGAGCAGTTCTTC.

Ten or more counts support this clonotype. This chain connects TRBV7-9 to TRBJ1-4, with D maybe TRBD1 (5 bases). V was shortened by 10 bases and J by 3 bases, with 12 bases between the two germline ends. CDR1 SEHNR and CDR2 FQNEAQ come from the germline V gene (reference sequence). This CDR3 spans 13 amino acids. Written as DNA, the CDR3 is TGTGCCACCCTCCGGGACCCTAATGAAAAACTGTTTTTT. Translation gives CATLRDPNEKLFF.

This clonotype was counted ten times or more. The chain recombines TRBV12-3 or TRBV12-4 with TRBJ1-1; D uncertain. The CDR3 is 12 amino acids. Trimming cost V 3 bases and J 6 bases, with 8 bases left between them. The CDR3 region is CASSFPAAEAFF. The CDR3 region has the DNA TGTGCCAGCAGTTTCCCCGCGGCTGAAGCTTTCTTT.

There are many counts of this clonotype. V and J are TRBV7-9 and TRBJ2-3; D may be TRBD2 (6 bases). Looked up from germline, CDR1 is SEHNR and CDR2 is FQNEAQ (reference sequence). The CDR3 consists of 16 residues. The V end lost 6 bases, the J end lost 4 bases, and 20 bases lay between the germline ends. CDR3 region: CASSRLLAGFPDTQYF. DNA for the CDR3: TGTGCCAGCAGTCGCCTACTTGCGGGATTCCCAGATACGCAGTATTTT. Full variable domain (remainder filled in from reference TRBV7-9 and TRBJ2-3): DTGVSQNPRHKITKRGQNVTFRCDPISEHNRLYWYRQTLGQGPEFLTYFQNEAQLEKSRLLSDRFSAERPKGSFSTLEIQRTEQGDSAMYLCASSRLLAGFPDTQYFGPGTRLTVL.

The chain has TRBV5-1 and TRBJ2-3; perhaps TRBD1 as D (6 bases). Trimming cost V 0 bases and J 6 bases, with 14 bases left between them. Germline assignment: CDR1 SGHRS and CDR2 YFSETQ. The CDR3 is 15 residues long. CDR3 protein: CASSLDTGQIDTQYF. The CDR3 region has the DNA TGCGCCAGCAGCTTGGATACAGGACAGATCGATACGCAGTATTTT.

This clonotype showed up many times. The gene calls are TRBV5-1 and TRBJ2-3; D gene ambiguous. V was shortened by 0 bases and J by 5 bases, with 1 base between the two germline ends. The germline V gene encodes CDR1 SGHRS and CDR2 YFSETQ. The CDR3 sequence is 11 residues long. For the CDR3, the DNA is TGCGCCAGCAGCTTGGAAGATACGCAGTATTTT. Protein product: CASSLEDTQYF.

Many counts were recorded for this clonotype. The V gene is TRBV6-5, the J gene TRBJ1-2; 7 bases fit TRBD1. Germline assignment: CDR1 MNHEY and CDR2 SVGAGI. V lost 6 bases and J lost 7; bases outside the gene matches: 5. CDR3 length: 12 amino acids. CDR3 protein: CASRTGFGGYTF. The CDR3 DNA sequence: TGTGCCAGCAGGACAGGGTTTGGTGGCTACACCTTC.

Turning to this clonotype: A much larger clonotype is one base distant, so this may be a read error. Since no conserved phenylalanine or tryptophan closes the CDR3, a read error is the likely cause. The chain is built from TRBV5-6 and TRBJ2-7; 8 bases are a match to TRBD2. Trimming cost V 1 base and J 7 bases; bases outside gene matches: 4. Germline loops: CDR1 SGHDT, CDR2 YYEEEE. The CDR3 contains 13 residues. CDR3 in DNA: TGTGCCAGCAGCTTGACGGGAGGGGAAGAGCAGTACATC. Encoded protein: CASSLTGGEEQYI.

This clonotype was observed at least ten times. V is TRBV29-1 and J is TRBJ2-1, with TRBD2 matching over 10 bases. Trimming at V came to 2 bases and at J to 10 bases, leaving 5 bases not matched to a gene. The germline V gene encodes CDR1 SQVTM and CDR2 ANQGSEA. The CDR3 length is 13 residues. The CDR3: CSVESGRAREQFF. The CDR3 DNA reads as TGCAGCGTTGAAAGCGGGAGGGCCAGGGAGCAGTTCTTC.

This clonotype is labeled as medium-sized. The chain is built from TRBV25-1 and TRBJ1-1, with D maybe TRBD1 (6 bases). In germline, CDR1 is MGHDK, CDR2 SYGVNS. Trimming pared 2 bases from V and 5 bases from J, leaving 15 bases between. The CDR3 extends over 15 amino acids. CDR3 coding DNA: TGTGCCAGCAGTGAAATACAGGGAACGAGGACTGAAGCTTTCTTT. It specifies CASSEIQGTRTEAFF.

The table lists this clonotype with many counts. This sequence joins TRBV6-1 and TRBJ2-5, with 12 bases fitting TRBD2. With 7 bases clipped from V and 2 bases from J, the junction kept 8 bases outside the gene matches. The CDR3 is 16 residues long. Germline V gives CDR1 MNHNS, CDR2 SASEGT. CDR3 nucleotide sequence: TGTGCCAGCACCTCAATCGGACTAGCGGGACAAGAGACCCAGTACTTC. As protein: CASTSIGLAGQETQYF.

This clonotype was picked up many times. J is TRBJ2-1 and V is TRBV7-8; D unresolved. V gave up 4 bases and J gave up 4 bases, with 5 bases separating them. The CDR3 extends over 12 amino acids. Germline V gene lookup returns CDR1 SGHVS and CDR2 FQNEAQ. The CDR3 here is CASSSVYNEQFF. The CDR3 nucleotides are TGTGCCAGCAGCTCCGTGTACAATGAGCAGTTCTTC.

This clonotype was seen many times. The V and J genes are TRBV20-1 and TRBJ1-5, with no clear D. The germline V gene has CDR1 DFQATT and CDR2 SNEGSKA (reference sequence). Trimming removed 1 base at V and 0 bases at J, with 4 bases between. CDR3 length equals 13 residues. This CDR3 reads CSARGDSNQPQHF. CDR3 DNA: TGCAGTGCTAGAGGGGATAGCAATCAGCCCCAGCATTTT.

This clonotype was observed at least ten times. The V call is TRBV12-3 or TRBV12-4, the J call TRBJ2-4; D gene ambiguous. V was pared by 0 bases and J by 0 bases, with 12 bases between. The CDR3 contains 17 residues. CDR3 nucleotide sequence: TGTGCCAGCAGTTTAGCGCCGAGTTGGGGAGCCAAAAACATTCAGTACTTC. Its protein is CASSLAPSWGAKNIQYF.

This clonotype was picked up many times. This chain uses TRBV5-1 with TRBJ1-5; 8 bases are a match to TRBD1. Germline CDR1 is SGHRS and CDR2 is YFSETQ. Trimming cost V 1 base and J 5 bases; bases outside gene matches: 5. The CDR3 is made up of 15 amino acids. The CDR3 loop is CASSLQGAWDQPQHF. The DNA for the CDR3 is TGCGCCAGCAGCTTGCAGGGGGCTTGGGATCAGCCCCAGCATTTT. Using reference TRBV5-1 and TRBJ1-5 for the parts outside the CDR3, the full variable domain is KAGVTQTPRYLIKTRGQQVTLSCSPISGHRSVSWYQQTPGQGLQFLFEYFSETQRNKGNFPGRFSGRQFSNSRSEMNVSTLELGDSALYLCASSLQGAWDQPQHFGDGTRLSIL.

This clonotype was recorded at least ten times. The chain uses TRBV7-8 and TRBJ2-7; D uncertain. Germline V gene lookup returns CDR1 SGHVS and CDR2 FQNEAQ. CDR3 length: 13 residues. V dropped 3 bases and J dropped 3 bases, with 9 bases sitting between them. CDR3 in amino acids: CASSLTDVYEQYF. The CDR3 DNA reads as TGTGCCAGCAGCTTGACCGACGTCTACGAGCAGTACTTC.

This clonotype was seen more than once but under ten times. The CDR3 DNA is TGTGCCAGCAGCTTAGATCTAGGCGAGCAGTACTTC. Residues: CASSLDLGEQYF. This sequence joins TRBV11-2 and TRBJ2-7, with D unresolved. Trimming left V 0 bases short and J 6 bases short, with 6 bases between. The CDR3 totals 12 residues. The germline CDR1 and CDR2 sequences are SGHAT and FQNNGV.

This clonotype was found many times. The chain uses TRBV4-1 and TRBJ2-7; a possible D gene is TRBD1 (6 bases). The CDR3 extends over 15 amino acids. V lost 4 bases to trimming and J lost 2 bases, with 15 bases between them. Germline V gene sequence: CDR1 MGHRA, CDR2 YSYEKL. The CDR3: CASSPHREGTYEQYF. Written as DNA, the CDR3 is TGCGCCAGCAGCCCACACAGGGAAGGAACCTACGAGCAGTACTTC.

The gene calls are TRBV4-2 and TRBJ2-1, with 10 nucleotides matching TRBD2. Losses at the gene ends were 3 bases for V and 5 bases for J; bases not matched to a gene: 10. The CDR3 runs to 17 residues. CDR1 is LGHNA and CDR2 is YNFKEQ in the germline V gene. CDR3 protein: CASSHRLAGEDHNEQFF. DNA of the CDR3: TGTGCCAGCAGCCACCGCCTAGCGGGAGAGGACCACAATGAGCAGTTCTTC.

Many counts were recorded for this clonotype. The chain links TRBV5-1 to TRBJ2-1, with D maybe TRBD1 (6 bases). The V gene's germline CDR1 is SGHRS and CDR2 YFSETQ. Trimming took off 7 bases at V and 16 bases at J, with 18 bases between the two ends. The CDR3 length is 11 residues. This chain's CDR3 is CASYEGDRFFF. CDR3 bases: TGCGCCAGCTATGAGGGGGACCGTTTCTTCTTC.

This clonotype was seen many times. This sequence joins TRBV7-2 and TRBJ2-5; 8 nucleotides line up with TRBD2. There are 14 residues in the CDR3. Germline V gene sequence: CDR1 SGHTA, CDR2 FQGNSA. Trimming removed 2 bases from V and 4 bases from J; junction bases left unmatched: 3. The CDR3 region has the DNA TGTGCCAGCAGCTTACCGGGAGGGGCAGAGACCCAGTACTTC. It yields the protein CASSLPGGAETQYF.

To note about this clonotype: A much larger clone sits a single nucleotide away, making a read error possible. The missing conserved phenylalanine or tryptophan at the end of this CDR3 makes a read error likely. The rearrangement uses TRBV10-3 and TRBJ1-2, with D possibly TRBD1 on 6 matching bases. This CDR3 has 16 residues. Per germline, CDR1 ENHRY and CDR2 SYGVKD. Deletions cut 4 bases from V and 2 bases from J, with 17 bases between. CDR3 in amino acids: CAISVRKQGLNYGYTS. The CDR3, as DNA: TGTGCCATCAGTGTACGCAAACAGGGATTAAACTATGGCTACACCTCC.